What follows is one TCR beta chain and its context. The antigen is not known. Per germline, CDR1 ENHRY and CDR2 SYGVKD. The CDR3 sequence is 14 residues long. Trimming cost V 4 bases and J 2 bases, with 9 bases left between them. This specimen comes from a study of blood T cells in healthy people across ages. Study-level findings and limits: The unknown donor CMV status may have confounded expanded clonotype changes.

A sample-barcoded 5' primer and a J-beta primer mix were used in a second PCR of about 6 to 12 cycles. MiXCR, applied by TCRdb to the 5' RACE reads, yields one record per CDR3 protein. The table has more than 1,000,000 distinct CDR3 sequences, 20% to 25% seen once; the top ten hold 0.75%. In addition, the sample was reused for a study of T cells of mothers and their children. Per that paper: The TCR beta CDR3 read count exceeded 9 million for each mother and was about 2.7 million for each child. Versus unrelated pairs, overlap was slightly higher in related mother-child pairs, without reaching significance.

The chain links TRBV10-3 to TRBJ2-1; D is ambiguous. This TCR was sampled from a girl aged 2 to 10 in good health. Sequencing was performed on blood. The CDR3, as DNA: TGTGCCATCAGTGTGACGGGCCCCTACAATGAGCAGTTCTTC. Translating it yields CAISVTGPYNEQFF.